These T cell receptor beta chains were read from a single sample in a study of blood T cells in healthy people across ages. MiXCR, run by TCRdb on the 5' RACE reads, gives a single entry per CDR3 protein. The top ten clones hold 30% to 40% of a sample with about 680,000 distinct CDR3 sequences, around 45% of them seen once. The sequenced sample consisted of blood. Receptor source: a woman aged 55 to 70 in good health. CDR3s include the opening cysteine and the closing phenylalanine or tryptophan. Each record gives: CDR3 protein, CDR3 DNA, D gene, clone size, V gene, J gene. D genes are given only for firm matches. Clone size appears in some rows only: once, few, many, or a class for an expanded clone.

cdr3_aa: CAIRLLAGGNTGELFF; cdr3_nt: TGTGCCATCAGACTACTAGCGGGAGGGAACACCGGGGAGCTGTTTTTT; d_call: TRBD2; clone_size: .; v_call: TRBV10-3; j_call: TRBJ2-2
cdr3_aa: CATRRTGSGELFF; cdr3_nt: TGTGCCACCAGGAGGACAGGGTCCGGGGAGCTGTTTTTT; d_call: TRBD1; clone_size: .; v_call: TRBV24-1; j_call: TRBJ2-2
cdr3_aa: CASSYGDRGTDTQYF; cdr3_nt: TGTGCCAGCAGTTACGGGGACAGGGGGACAGATACGCAGTATTTT; d_call: TRBD1; clone_size: .; v_call: TRBV6-5; j_call: TRBJ2-3
cdr3_aa: CASSPEGETQYF; cdr3_nt: TGTGCCAGCAGCCCAGAGGGCGAGACCCAGTACTTC; d_call: .; clone_size: few; v_call: TRBV3-1; j_call: TRBJ2-5
cdr3_aa: CSAMAYRRETQYF; cdr3_nt: TGCAGTGCCATGGCGTACCGACGAGAGACCCAGTACTTC; d_call: .; clone_size: .; v_call: TRBV20-1; j_call: TRBJ2-5
cdr3_aa: CSAERTGGLERYF; cdr3_nt: TGCAGTGCGGAAAGGACAGGGGGTCTCGAGCGGTACTTC; d_call: TRBD1; clone_size: once; v_call: TRBV20-1; j_call: TRBJ2-5
cdr3_aa: CSGQRTDTQYF; cdr3_nt: TGCAGTGGCCAACGCACAGATACGCAGTATTTT; d_call: .; clone_size: .; v_call: TRBV20-1; j_call: TRBJ2-3
cdr3_aa: CASSFEQETQYF; cdr3_nt: TGCGCCAGCAGCTTCGAGCAGGAGACCCAGTACTTC; d_call: .; clone_size: .; v_call: TRBV5-1; j_call: TRBJ2-5
cdr3_aa: CSAARWRGVQETQYF; cdr3_nt: TGCAGTGCCGCTAGGTGGCGGGGGGTTCAAGAGACCCAGTACTTC; d_call: TRBD2; clone_size: .; v_call: TRBV20-1; j_call: TRBJ2-5
cdr3_aa: CASSFDRTGVNYGYTF; cdr3_nt: TGTGCCAGCAGTTTTGATCGGACAGGGGTTAACTATGGCTACACCTTC; d_call: TRBD1; clone_size: few; v_call: TRBV27; j_call: TRBJ1-2
cdr3_aa: CASSLGEVGSPLHF; cdr3_nt: TGTGCCAGCAGCCTGGGGGAGGTCGGGTCACCCCTCCACTTT; d_call: .; clone_size: .; v_call: TRBV9; j_call: TRBJ1-6
cdr3_aa: CSARGGGRSSPEQFF; cdr3_nt: TGCAGTGCTAGGGGGGGAGGGAGGTCCTCTCCCGAGCAGTTCTTC; d_call: TRBD2; clone_size: few; v_call: TRBV20-1; j_call: TRBJ2-1
cdr3_aa: CSGEGLVNEQFF; cdr3_nt: TGCAGTGGTGAGGGGTTGGTCAATGAGCAGTTCTTC; d_call: .; clone_size: once; v_call: TRBV20-1; j_call: TRBJ2-1
cdr3_aa: CAISESNGRDNEQYF; cdr3_nt: TGTGCCATCAGTGAGTCGAACGGGAGGGACAATGAGCAGTACTTC; d_call: TRBD2; clone_size: .; v_call: TRBV10-3; j_call: TRBJ2-7
cdr3_aa: CASLQGRPSSYNEQFF; cdr3_nt: TGTGCCAGCCTACAGGGAAGGCCTAGCTCCTACAATGAGCAGTTCTTC; d_call: .; clone_size: once; v_call: TRBV27; j_call: TRBJ2-1
cdr3_aa: CASGLSSGRASDTQYF; cdr3_nt: TGTGCCAGCGGACTCTCCAGCGGGAGGGCCTCAGATACGCAGTATTTT; d_call: TRBD2; clone_size: many; v_call: TRBV28; j_call: TRBJ2-3
cdr3_aa: CASSLWTSGRGPYEQYF; cdr3_nt: TGTGCCAGCAGTCTGTGGACTAGCGGGAGGGGCCCCTACGAGCAGTACTTC; d_call: TRBD2; clone_size: many; v_call: TRBV27; j_call: TRBJ2-7
cdr3_aa: CASSLGRTQSGLSYNEQYF; cdr3_nt: TGTGCCAGCAGCCTCGGGAGAACTCAAAGCGGGCTGTCCTACAATGAGCAGTACTTC; d_call: .; clone_size: few; v_call: TRBV11-2; j_call: TRBJ2-7
cdr3_aa: CASSQDFAPRDDEQFF; cdr3_nt: TGCGCCAGCAGCCAAGATTTTGCCCCCAGGGACGATGAGCAGTTCTTC; d_call: .; clone_size: few; v_call: TRBV4-3; j_call: TRBJ2-1
cdr3_aa: CASSDRVYNSPLHF; cdr3_nt: TGTGCCAGCTCGGACAGGGTCTATAATTCACCCCTCCACTTT; d_call: TRBD1; clone_size: .; v_call: TRBV4-2; j_call: TRBJ1-6
cdr3_aa: CASSQVLTTRTEAFF; cdr3_nt: TGTGCCAGCAGCCAAGTCTTGACGACTAGGACTGAAGCTTTCTTT; d_call: .; clone_size: few; v_call: TRBV14; j_call: TRBJ1-1
cdr3_aa: CASSYLYGQTRPDEQFF; cdr3_nt: TGTGCCAGCAGTTACCTATACGGACAGACTAGGCCCGATGAGCAGTTCTTC; d_call: .; clone_size: .; v_call: TRBV6-2/TRBV6-3; j_call: TRBJ2-1
cdr3_aa: CASSPTTGGLEAFF; cdr3_nt: TGCGCCAGCAGTCCGACGACTGGAGGACTTGAAGCTTTCTTT; d_call: .; clone_size: .; v_call: TRBV5-1; j_call: TRBJ1-1
cdr3_aa: CASWDRGSYGYTF; cdr3_nt: TGTGCCAGCTGGGACAGGGGCAGCTATGGCTACACCTTC; d_call: TRBD1; clone_size: .; v_call: TRBV6-2/TRBV6-3; j_call: TRBJ1-2
cdr3_aa: CSASSGGSYEQYF; cdr3_nt: TGCAGTGCTAGCTCCGGGGGCTCCTACGAGCAGTACTTC; d_call: .; clone_size: .; v_call: TRBV20-1; j_call: TRBJ2-7
cdr3_aa: CASSLFGVRWQFF; cdr3_nt: TGTGCCAGCAGTTTATTTGGAGTACGGTGGCAGTTCTTC; d_call: .; clone_size: many; v_call: TRBV28; j_call: TRBJ2-1
cdr3_aa: CASSLLQGETQYF; cdr3_nt: TGTGCCAGCAGCTTATTACAGGGAGAGACCCAGTACTTC; d_call: .; clone_size: .; v_call: TRBV7-2; j_call: TRBJ2-5
cdr3_aa: CASSEYFAGAGDGETQYF; cdr3_nt: TGTGCCAGCAGTGAATATTTCGCGGGAGCGGGAGATGGAGAGACCCAGTACTTC; d_call: TRBD2; clone_size: .; v_call: TRBV2; j_call: TRBJ2-5
cdr3_aa: CSVFLRGLTYEQYF; cdr3_nt: TGCAGTGTGTTCCTCAGGGGCCTAACCTACGAGCAGTACTTC; d_call: .; clone_size: .; v_call: TRBV20-1; j_call: TRBJ2-7
cdr3_aa: CSATATNEKLFF; cdr3_nt: TGCAGTGCTACCGCAACTAATGAAAAACTGTTTTTT; d_call: .; clone_size: .; v_call: TRBV20-1; j_call: TRBJ1-4
cdr3_aa: CSAPTSFSYEQYF; cdr3_nt: TGCAGTGCCCCCACAAGCTTCTCCTACGAGCAGTACTTC; d_call: .; clone_size: .; v_call: TRBV20-1; j_call: TRBJ2-7
cdr3_aa: CASGRTGQETQYF; cdr3_nt: TGTGCCAGCGGGCGGACAGGGCAAGAGACCCAGTACTTC; d_call: TRBD1; clone_size: few; v_call: TRBV11-3; j_call: TRBJ2-5
cdr3_aa: CSARWARARNSNQPQHF; cdr3_nt: TGCAGTGCTAGATGGGCCAGGGCGAGGAATAGCAATCAGCCCCAGCATTTT; d_call: .; clone_size: .; v_call: TRBV20-1; j_call: TRBJ1-5
cdr3_aa: CNVEGAQGGGETEAFF; cdr3_nt: TGCAACGTTGAAGGCGCACAAGGAGGGGGCGAGACTGAAGCTTTCTTT; d_call: TRBD1; clone_size: once; v_call: TRBV29-1; j_call: TRBJ1-1
cdr3_aa: CASREGPNTEAFF; cdr3_nt: TGCGCCAGCAGAGAAGGGCCGAACACTGAAGCTTTCTTT; d_call: .; clone_size: .; v_call: TRBV5-1; j_call: TRBJ1-1
cdr3_aa: CASSLDFSGSTEAFF; cdr3_nt: TGTGCCAGCAGCTTGGACTTCTCGGGAAGCACTGAAGCTTTCTTT; d_call: .; clone_size: .; v_call: TRBV5-5; j_call: TRBJ1-1
cdr3_aa: CAISGVSSYEQYF; cdr3_nt: TGTGCCATCAGTGGGGTAAGCTCCTACGAGCAGTACTTC; d_call: .; clone_size: few; v_call: TRBV10-3; j_call: TRBJ2-7
cdr3_aa: CSAREAILNTEAFF; cdr3_nt: TGCAGTGCTAGAGAGGCCATTTTGAACACTGAAGCTTTCTTT; d_call: .; clone_size: .; v_call: TRBV20-1; j_call: TRBJ1-1
cdr3_aa: CATSDSLSGLQDEQYF; cdr3_nt: TGTGCCACCAGTGATTCTCTTTCGGGACTACAGGACGAGCAGTACTTC; d_call: TRBD2; clone_size: .; v_call: TRBV24-1; j_call: TRBJ2-7
cdr3_aa: CASIRGDEQYF; cdr3_nt: TGCGCCAGTATAAGAGGAGATGAGCAGTACTTC; d_call: .; clone_size: .; v_call: TRBV5-1; j_call: TRBJ2-5
cdr3_aa: CASSGRQGLSGRESYNEQFF; cdr3_nt: TGTGCCAGCAGTGGCCGACAGGGGCTTAGCGGGAGGGAATCCTACAATGAGCAGTTCTTC; d_call: TRBD2; clone_size: .; v_call: TRBV6-1; j_call: TRBJ2-1
cdr3_aa: CAISDPGHTDTQYF; cdr3_nt: TGTGCCATCAGTGACCCGGGACATACAGATACGCAGTATTTT; d_call: .; clone_size: .; v_call: TRBV10-3; j_call: TRBJ2-3
cdr3_aa: CASSLMGQGTEAFF; cdr3_nt: TGTGCCAGCAGCTTGATGGGACAGGGCACTGAAGCTTTCTTT; d_call: TRBD1; clone_size: .; v_call: TRBV5-6; j_call: TRBJ1-1
cdr3_aa: CASSQEGQRERNIQYF; cdr3_nt: TGTGCCAGCAGCCAAGAGGGCCAGCGGGAGCGGAACATTCAGTACTTC; d_call: TRBD2; clone_size: few; v_call: TRBV4-2; j_call: TRBJ2-4
cdr3_aa: CASSLVGLSGDEYF; cdr3_nt: TGTGCCAGCAGCTTAGTAGGACTATCCGGGGACGAGTACTTC; d_call: .; clone_size: few; v_call: TRBV7-8; j_call: TRBJ2-5